The following is a T cell receptor (beta chain) sequence with its context. Primers used in a second PCR of roughly 7 to 12 cycles were a sample-barcoded 5' primer and a J-beta primer mix. TCRdb reprocessed the 5' RACE reads via MiXCR and lists one record per CDR3 protein. This table holds 1.8 million or so distinct CDR3 sequences, about two fifths found once. The data stem from a study of blood T cells in healthy people across ages. The CDR3 runs to 13 residues. V was trimmed by 0 bases and J by 3 bases, leaving 5 bases between them. Germline CDR1 reads SGDLS; CDR2 reads YYNGEE. The TCR comes from a human donor in good health. The sample was blood. V and J are TRBV9 and TRBJ2-3; the D is unclear. The CDR3 DNA reads TGTGCCAGCAGCGTAGAGGTGACAGATACGCAGTATTTT. It is translated as CASSVEVTDTQYF.